The rows below give T cell receptor beta chains drawn from one sample of a study of tumor-infiltrating lymphocytes in primary liver carcinoma. TCRdb re-called the multiplex PCR reads through MiXCR, storing one row per CDR3 protein. This table holds approximately 30,000 distinct CDR3 sequences, roughly 70% found once. The source material was liver tumor tissue from sampling region 3. The receptor set was obtained from a woman in her twenties or thirties with primary liver carcinoma and hepatitis B virus infection. Each CDR3 is given with its conserved first and last residue. Each record gives: CDR3 protein, D gene, V gene, clone size. D genes are given only for firm matches. For some rows the clone size is stated as once, few or many, or as a class when expanded; others skip it.

CDR3: CASSHGKVISVDSEQFF
D: .
V: TRBV4-2
size: .

CDR3: CSARDWTPIVDTQYF
D: .
V: TRBV20-1
size: many

CDR3: CTNSHLGTANEQFF
D: TRBD1
V: TRBV11-2
size: .

CDR3: CASSSYGSATTGELFF
D: .
V: TRBV5-4
size: .

CDR3: CVSSLVGGTPVDEQFF
D: .
V: TRBV11-2
size: few

CDR3: CASSPNDGLAGGNGQFF
D: TRBD2
V: TRBV4-3
size: .

CDR3: CASTLWGASGDAQYF
D: TRBD2
V: TRBV12-3/TRBV12-4
size: .

CDR3: CAISESGTSGKETQYF
D: TRBD2
V: TRBV10-3
size: few

CDR3: CADSLRTELNEQFF
D: .
V: TRBV7-8
size: .

CDR3: CASSDPGGSSYEHYF
D: TRBD1
V: TRBV6-1
size: .

CDR3: CVSSLSVTSVQFF
D: .
V: TRBV11-2
size: once

CDR3: CASSLDRGTYEQYF
D: TRBD1
V: TRBV11-1
size: many

CDR3: CASSPVLGLAENTQYF
D: .
V: TRBV11-2
size: .

CDR3: CVSSFFGERFF
D: .
V: TRBV28
size: .

CDR3: CSSSSGRGRTMSSYEQYF
D: .
V: TRBV7-8
size: .

CDR3: CSGRTGRPYNEQFF
D: TRBD1
V: TRBV29-1
size: many

CDR3: CASTPGLADFTDTQYF
D: TRBD2
V: TRBV6-1
size: medium-sized

CDR3: CASSYKGSSSHEQYF
D: .
V: TRBV6-5
size: .

CDR3: CASSFRTGGNTEAFF
D: TRBD1
V: TRBV12-3/TRBV12-4
size: many

CDR3: CASSHRGNGSLTATQYF
D: .
V: TRBV11-2
size: .

CDR3: CASKTNRGTGELFF
D: TRBD1
V: TRBV6-5
size: many

CDR3: CASSRLAGGGCEQIF
D: TRBD2
V: TRBV11-3
size: .

CDR3: CASSSPGQGNRSLHF
D: TRBD1
V: TRBV28
size: .

CDR3: CASSRDIHSGQFF
D: .
V: TRBV28
size: .

CDR3: CSVPDSERVYF
D: .
V: TRBV29-1
size: .

CDR3: CASSTCPGNEETQYF
D: .
V: TRBV12-3/TRBV12-4
size: .

CDR3: CASSDRVGRPQLF
D: .
V: TRBV6-1
size: .

CDR3: CASGNPGEGYTF
D: .
V: TRBV6-1
size: few

CDR3: CASSSKQAESFF
D: .
V: TRBV11-2
size: .

CDR3: CANSSHGAMNTGELFF
D: .
V: TRBV5-5
size: .

CDR3: CASRPSLDTGELFF
D: .
V: TRBV11-1
size: medium-sized

CDR3: CASSPSWDRGMYEQYF
D: TRBD1
V: TRBV4-2
size: .

CDR3: CDGASGIRNEQFF
D: TRBD2
V: TRBV11-3
size: .

CDR3: CANSLMLSDQLF
D: .
V: TRBV12-3/TRBV12-4
size: .

CDR3: CASNFEGADRETQNF
D: .
V: TRBV7-8
size: .

CDR3: CTSSYKVSTSYEQYF
D: .
V: TRBV6-5
size: .

CDR3: CSVWTGTQGNIQYF
D: .
V: TRBV29-1
size: many

CDR3: CASSETLPGGAANTGELFF
D: .
V: TRBV6-1
size: large

CDR3: CASSLSWDRGTKSPLHF
D: TRBD1
V: TRBV12-3/TRBV12-4
size: .

CDR3: CACSSRGTRTMGNEQFF
D: .
V: TRBV11-3
size: many

CDR3: CASSPQADYGYTF
D: .
V: TRBV6-2/TRBV6-3
size: medium-sized

CDR3: CASRRDMADTQYF
D: .
V: TRBV11-2
size: .

CDR3: CASSFPQGEQYF
D: .
V: TRBV11-2
size: many

CDR3: CPSSLVGGTLVDEQSF
D: .
V: TRBV11-2
size: .

CDR3: CVSARREGIIETQYF
D: .
V: TRBV11-2
size: .

CDR3: CVSSCRTGTSRETQYF
D: TRBD2
V: TRBV11-2
size: .

CDR3: CASNGRLGGSYNEQFF
D: .
V: TRBV4-1
size: .

CDR3: CASSLGRGEWGADEQFF
D: .
V: TRBV11-3
size: few

CDR3: CASSIRGTSGASSYNEQFF
D: TRBD2
V: TRBV11-2
size: many

CDR3: CAGSPWAGSGANVLTF
D: .
V: TRBV5-1
size: once

CDR3: CSARASTRVLDTDTHYF
D: .
V: TRBV20-1
size: .

CDR3: CASSLGLEGEVENEQFF
D: TRBD2
V: TRBV11-1
size: .

CDR3: CASSQGLRVASGNTIYF
D: .
V: TRBV4-2
size: .

CDR3: CISSSGRGSYGYTF
D: TRBD1
V: TRBV7-8
size: .

CDR3: CASNQDRWIGREQCF
D: TRBD2
V: TRBV4-3
size: once